The source of this T cell receptor beta chain is a study of healthy donors' naive CD4 and CD8 T cells. Regarding this clonotype: Its antigen is not known.

TCR libraries were built from 500 to 600 ng of total RNA by linear amplification. TCRdb re-analysed the reads in MiXCR, keeping a single row per CDR3 protein. The sample holds around 180,000 distinct CDR3 sequences, around 80% seen once. Overall study results and limits: Alpha and beta chains were sequenced in bulk without pairing. Around 14% of CD4/CD8 propensity variance appeared explained by V, J and CDR3 charge.

Sequencing input: naive CD4+ and CD8+ T cells sorted from blood, pooled from several donors. This clonotype was obtained from a pool of human donors in good health; the sample pools cells from several healthy donors.

The CDR3, as DNA: TGTGCCAGCAGCTTAGAGTTAGCCAAAAACATTCAGTACTTC. Amino acid sequence: CASSLELAKNIQYF. V usage is TRBV7-8 and J usage is TRBJ2-4; D not resolved. CDR3 length: 14 residues. Germline V gene sequence: CDR1 SGHVS, CDR2 FQNEAQ. Trimming cost V 1 base and J 0 bases, with 4 bases left between them.